The 21 T cell receptor beta chains presented below share a single source sample, sequenced in a study of metastatic and nonmetastatic thyroid tumors. Through MiXCR, TCRdb re-clonotyped the PCR reads. The sample gives 15,000 to 20,000 clones, about a quarter of which show up once; 10% is in the top ten. No treatment of any kind had been given to any patient before thyroid surgery. Sequenced material: adjacent normal tissue. All receptors come from a female donor with papillary thyroid cancer or a benign thyroid nodule (not recorded which). Some clones in this sample may be carry-over from other donors' samples.

In regard to this clone: Mismatch with germline at one junction end may stem from a read error. J is TRBJ1-5 and V is TRBV6-1; D call uncertain. Germline CDR1 and CDR2: MNHNS and SASEGT. CDR3 length: 14 residues. CDR3 sequence: CTSSEFQGNQPQHF. CDR3 nucleotides: TGTACCAGCAGTGAATTTCAGGGCAATCAGCCCCAGCATTTT.

V gene TRBV12-3 or TRBV12-4 combines with J gene TRBJ2-2; the match to TRBD1 covers 9 bases. Trimming at V came to 10 bases and at J to 5 bases, leaving 17 bases not matched to a gene. The CDR3 totals 17 residues. The CDR3 loop is CAITTGSTGGSTGELFF. CDR3 coding DNA: TGTGCCATTACCACCGGAAGCACAGGGGGCAGTACCGGGGAGCTGTTTTTT.

This clone came up a few times. This chain joins TRBV27 and TRBJ1-5, with 8 bases aligning to TRBD1. CDR3 length: 18 amino acids. CDR1 and CDR2 from the germline V gene are MNHEY and SMNVEV (reference sequence). Germline trimming cut 3 bases from V and 2 bases from J; bases unmatched to any gene: 12. CDR3 coding DNA: TGTGCCAGCAGTTTCAGGGGCAGGGGGCAATTTGGCAATCAGCCCCAGCATTTT. It encodes CASSFRGRGQFGNQPQHF.

This clone turned up a few times. The chain recombines TRBV2 with TRBJ1-2; 7 nucleotides agree with TRBD1. V lost 6 bases to trimming and J lost 4 bases; unmatched junction nucleotides: 17. Germline CDR1 reads SNHLY; CDR2 reads FYNNEI. The CDR3 runs 17 residues. The CDR3 loop reads CASRGTRGQSEVYGYTF. CDR3 nucleotides: TGTGCCAGCAGGGGGACAAGGGGACAGTCGGAAGTCTATGGCTACACCTTC. The full variable domain, with the rest looked up from reference TRBV2 and TRBJ1-2, is EPEVTQTPSHQVTQMGQEVILRCVPISNHLYFYWYRQILGQKVEFLVSFYNNEISEKSEIFDDQFSVERPDGSNFTLKIRSTKLEDSAMYFCASRGTRGQSEVYGYTFGSGTRLTVV.

In this sample, this clone turned up a few times. This sequence joins TRBV11-2 and TRBJ1-1; 7 nucleotides agree with TRBD1. Germline values: CDR1 SGHAT, CDR2 FQNNGV. Trimming cost V 1 base and J 1 base; bases outside gene matches: 0. The CDR3 sequence is 14 residues long. CDR3 loop: CASSLGQGNTEAFF. For the CDR3, the DNA is TGTGCCAGCAGCTTAGGACAGGGGAACACTGAAGCTTTCTTT.

The chain combines TRBV6-1 with TRBJ1-6; D is ambiguous. The V end was cut by 3 bases, the J end by 4 bases, with 7 bases between. CDR1 and CDR2 (germline): MNHNS, SASEGT. This CDR3 contains 14 residues. The CDR3 DNA is TGTGCCAGCAGTGATTGGGAATATAATTCACCCCTCCACTTT. Translation gives CASSDWEYNSPLHF.

The chain links TRBV7-8 to TRBJ2-7, with 8 bases fitting TRBD1. The CDR3 loop spans 18 amino acids. J was trimmed by 2 bases and V by 0 bases; bases with no gene match: 12. CDR1 SGHVS and CDR2 FQNEAQ come from the germline V gene. The CDR3 nucleotides read TGTGCCAGCAGCTTAGCCTACCAGGACAGGGCTACAACCTACGAGCAGTACTTC. Its protein product is CASSLAYQDRATTYEQYF.

The chain is built from TRBV12-3 or TRBV12-4 and TRBJ2-1; 11 positions match TRBD2. The trim removed 4 bases at V and 8 bases at J, leaving 7 bases unmatched. This CDR3 comprises 15 residues. This CDR3 reads CASSYSTSGSDEQFF. The CDR3 DNA sequence: TGTGCCAGCAGTTACAGTACTAGCGGGAGTGATGAGCAGTTCTTC.

V is TRBV5-5 and J is TRBJ2-7; D could derive from TRBD1 or TRBD2 (5 bases each). Trimming removed 5 bases from V and 0 bases from J, with 12 bases in between. This CDR3 contains 14 residues. Germline-derived CDR1 and CDR2 are SGHKS and YYEKEE (reference sequence). The chain's CDR3 is CASSHGTLSYEQYF. CDR3 sequence (DNA): TGTGCCAGCAGTCACGGGACCCTCTCCTACGAGCAGTACTTC. The full variable domain, its missing parts supplied by reference TRBV5-5 and TRBJ2-7, is DAGVTQSPTHLIKTRGQQVTLRCSPISGHKSVSWYQQVLGQGPQFIFQYYEKEERGRGNFPDRFSARQFPNYSSELNVNALLLGDSALYLCASSHGTLSYEQYFGPGTRLTVT.

The chain combines TRBV5-4 with TRBJ2-7; D gene unclear. The ends were cut back, 6 bases at V and 7 bases at J, with 20 bases in the middle. The CDR3 has 14 amino acids. The germline V gene encodes CDR1 SGHNT and CDR2 YYREEE (reference sequence). The CDR3, as DNA: TGTGCCAGCACCCATCAACCCGACGACGTAGAGCAGTACTTC. It is translated as CASTHQPDDVEQYF.

This clone was detected only a few times. The chain links TRBV6-4 to TRBJ2-7, with D possibly matching TRBD2 (5 bases). Germline CDR1 reads MRHNA; CDR2 reads SNTAGT. The CDR3 runs 14 residues. V was trimmed by 4 bases and J by 1 base, leaving 11 bases between them. The CDR3, as DNA: TGTGCCAGCAGTGTTTCGGGGTCATCCTACGAGCAGTACTTC. It codes for CASSVSGSSYEQYF.

The table lists this clone with a few counts. This rearrangement joins TRBV12-3 or TRBV12-4 to TRBJ1-1, with D tentatively TRBD1 (5 bases). V lost 5 bases and J lost 5, with 18 bases in between. The CDR3 runs 15 residues. For the CDR3, the DNA is TGTGCCAGCAGTCCCCGTGGAGGGGTCGGGACTGAAGCTTTCTTT. This encodes CASSPRGGVGTEAFF.

This clone was seen only a few times. The chain combines TRBV11-2 with TRBJ2-3; 9 positions agree with TRBD2. Germline CDR1 SGHAT, CDR2 FQNNGV. CDR3 length: 16 amino acids. Trimming took 5 bases from V and 0 from J; bases not matched to a gene: 6. CDR3 sequence reads: CASSKGLAVSTDTQYF. CDR3 DNA: TGTGCCAGCAGCAAGGGACTAGCAGTAAGCACAGATACGCAGTATTTT.

This chain links TRBV2 with TRBJ1-5; 10 nucleotides line up with TRBD1. CDR1 is SNHLY and CDR2 is FYNNEI in the germline V gene. With V trimmed by 2 bases and J by 5 bases, 6 bases remained unmatched. CDR3 size: 16 residues. The CDR3 DNA is TGTGCCAGCAGTGAACGACAGGGGGCCGGGGATCAGCCCCAGCATTTT. This gives the protein CASSERQGAGDQPQHF. Looking up the rest from reference TRBV2 and TRBJ1-5 gives the full variable domain: EPEVTQTPSHQVTQMGQEVILRCVPISNHLYFYWYRQILGQKVEFLVSFYNNEISEKSEIFDDQFSVERPDGSNFTLKIRSTKLEDSAMYFCASSERQGAGDQPQHFGDGTRLSIL.

This clone was observed a handful of times. This chain links TRBV7-9 with TRBJ2-7; D remains unclear. The V gene's germline CDR1 is SEHNR and CDR2 FQNEAQ (reference sequence). V gave up 4 bases and J gave up 0 bases, with 7 bases separating them. The CDR3 is 13 amino acids. This chain's CDR3 is CASSWDLSYEQYF. CDR3 sequence (DNA): TGTGCCAGCAGCTGGGATCTCTCCTACGAGCAGTACTTC.

This clone showed up just a few times. This sequence joins TRBV29-1 and TRBJ2-7; D unresolved. The CDR3 runs 12 residues. Trimming pared 5 bases from V and 0 bases from J, leaving 8 bases between. CDR1 SQVTM and CDR2 ANQGSEA come from the germline V gene. The CDR3: CSVTVSSYEQYF. DNA of the CDR3: TGCAGCGTTACGGTGAGCTCCTACGAGCAGTACTTC.

V gene TRBV28 combines with J gene TRBJ2-1; 11 bases match TRBD2. J gave up 8 bases and V 8 bases, and 11 bases lay outside the gene matches. Germline values: CDR1 MDHEN, CDR2 SYDVKM. There are 15 residues in the CDR3. This CDR3 reads CASGLPGLAVYEQFF. CDR3 nucleotides: TGTGCCAGCGGCCTACCGGGACTAGCGGTATATGAGCAGTTCTTC.

This clone was counted between two and nine times. CDR3 in amino acids: CASSGAANYGYTF. CDR3 coding DNA: TGCGCCAGCAGTGGTGCAGCTAACTATGGCTACACCTTC. The chain joins TRBV10-2 to TRBJ1-2; D remains unclear. CDR1 is WSHSY and CDR2 is SAAADI in the germline V gene. The CDR3 is made up of 13 amino acids. V lost 4 bases and J lost 0, with 6 bases in between.

Of note for this clone: No conserved phenylalanine or tryptophan is present at the end of the CDR3, so a read error is the likely explanation. This sequence joins TRBV12-3 or TRBV12-4 and TRBJ2-1; 13 bases align to TRBD2. V shed 6 bases and J 4 bases; nucleotides not matched to a gene: 3. This CDR3 comprises 15 residues. This CDR3 reads CASRQGLAGYNEQFV. DNA for the CDR3: TGTGCCAGCAGACAGGGACTAGCGGGATACAATGAGCAGTTCGTC.

The DNA for the CDR3 is TGTGACAGGATTTTAATGGATAACACCGGGGAGCTGTTTTTT. It codes for CDRILMDNTGELFF. The chain recombines TRBV27 with TRBJ2-2; D may be TRBD1 (5 bases). This CDR3 is built from 14 residues. Germline V CDR1 and CDR2: MNHEY, SMNVEV (reference sequence).

The J gene is TRBJ2-7, the V gene TRBV5-8; D unclear. The V gene lost 4 bases and the J gene lost 0 bases, with 17 bases spanning the gap. The CDR3 length is 16 residues. Germline CDR1 and CDR2: SGHTS and YDEGEE. The CDR3 sequence is CASSPPNGSSSYEQYF. The DNA for the CDR3 is TGTGCCAGCAGCCCCCCCAACGGCTCGAGCTCCTACGAGCAGTACTTC.